This record looks at one TCR beta chain sequence and its context. Its antigen is unknown. Profiled with immunoSEQ multiplex PCR; TCRdb holds only in-frame clones, not every one. The table lists over 85,000 clones, around 88% of them singletons, with approximately 0.5% in the top ten. This record belongs to a study of OX40 agonist ivuxolimab in advanced cancers. This CDR3 region has 15 residues. The ends were cut back, 1 base at V and 4 bases at J, with 11 bases in the middle. Germline CDR1 is LNHNV and CDR2 is YYDKDF (reference sequence). Findings and limits, study-wide: Antigen specificity of clonally expanded peripheral T cells was not established.

The source of this sequence is an adult with an advanced solid tumor such as melanoma, head and neck, liver or kidney cancer. The sequences come from CD4+ or CD8+ T cells sorted from blood, collected in a trial of the OX40 agonist ivuxolimab. The J gene is TRBJ1-5, the V gene TRBV15; tentative D call: TRBD1 (5 bases). The CDR3 region is CATSRGAGKNQPQHF. The CDR3 region has the DNA TGTGCCACCAGCAGAGGGGCAGGGAAGAATCAGCCCCAGCATTTT.